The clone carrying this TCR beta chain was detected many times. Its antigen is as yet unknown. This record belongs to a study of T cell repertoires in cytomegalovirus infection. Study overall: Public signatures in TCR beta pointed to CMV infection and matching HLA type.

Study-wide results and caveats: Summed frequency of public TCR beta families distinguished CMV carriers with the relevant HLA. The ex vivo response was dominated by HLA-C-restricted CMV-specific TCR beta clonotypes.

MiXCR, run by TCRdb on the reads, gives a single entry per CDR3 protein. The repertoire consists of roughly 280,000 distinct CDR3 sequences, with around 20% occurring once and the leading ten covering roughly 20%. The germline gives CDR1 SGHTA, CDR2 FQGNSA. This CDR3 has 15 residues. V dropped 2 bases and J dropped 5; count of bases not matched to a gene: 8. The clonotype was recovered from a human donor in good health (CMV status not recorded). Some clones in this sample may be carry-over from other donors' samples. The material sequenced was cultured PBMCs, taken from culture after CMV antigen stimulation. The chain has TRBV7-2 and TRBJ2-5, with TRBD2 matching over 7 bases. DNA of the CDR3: TGTGCCAGCAGCTTAAAATGGGGGGGGATGGAGACCCAGTACTTC. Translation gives CASSLKWGGMETQYF.